This T cell receptor beta chain was sequenced in a study of identical twins. Study-level results: Zero-insertion analyses might be partly confounded by invariant T cells like MAIT and iNKT.

The CDR3 length is 12 residues. V gave up 3 bases and J gave up 4 bases, with 10 bases separating them. Germline CDR1 is DFQATT and CDR2 is SNEGSKA (reference sequence). Regarding this clonotype: What it recognizes is unknown.

TCRdb re-called the 5' RACE reads with MiXCR, one entry per CDR3 protein. The data show roughly 570,000 distinct CDR3 sequences, approximately 9.6% seen once. A further study also used this sample, focusing on yellow fever vaccine responses in identical twins. As that report states: Reports say the vaccine T cell response in twins looked partly convergent and partly personalized.

The sequence came from a woman aged 18-29 years in good health. The specimen sequenced was PBMCs. This chain links TRBV20-1 with TRBJ2-7, with D perhaps TRBD2 (5 bases). In DNA form, the CDR3 reads TGCAGTGCTAGCGGGAAGCCTTACGAGCAGTACTTC. As protein: CSASGKPYEQYF.